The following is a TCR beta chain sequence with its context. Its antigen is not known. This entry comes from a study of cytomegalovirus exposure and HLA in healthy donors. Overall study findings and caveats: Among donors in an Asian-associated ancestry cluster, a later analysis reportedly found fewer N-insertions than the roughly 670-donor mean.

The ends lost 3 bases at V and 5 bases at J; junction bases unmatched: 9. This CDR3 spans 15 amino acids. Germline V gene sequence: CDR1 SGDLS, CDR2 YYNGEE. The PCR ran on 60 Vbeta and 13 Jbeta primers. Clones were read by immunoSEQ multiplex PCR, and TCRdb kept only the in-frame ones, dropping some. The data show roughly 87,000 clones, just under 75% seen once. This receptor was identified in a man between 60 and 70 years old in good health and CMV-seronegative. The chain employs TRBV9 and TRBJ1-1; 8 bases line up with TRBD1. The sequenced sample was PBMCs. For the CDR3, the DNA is TGTGCCAGCAGCGCAGGACAGGGCCCACCGACTGAAGCTTTCTTT. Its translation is CASSAGQGPPTEAFF.